The 26 T cell receptor beta chains reported below all come from one sample, sequenced in a study of tissue T cells after allogeneic stem cell transplantation. Libraries were prepared by immunoSEQ multiplex PCR; TCRdb keeps only in-frame clonotypes and omits some of them. The table includes about 48,000 clones, about 73% detected once. Material for sequencing was sorted cells pooled from one or two spleens. The receptors shown here come from a pool of C57BL/6 mice in good health.

About this clone itself: Genes here carry mouse names. The read halts 1 residue ahead of the CDR3 end, with the missing end drawn from the germline J gene. This sample includes further DNA sequences coding for the same CDR3. V gene TRBV2 combines with J gene TRBJ2-2, with D perhaps matching TRBD1 or TRBD2 (6 bases each). The CDR3 is 16 amino acids. V shed 0 bases and J shed 0 bases, with 8 bases lying between them. Germline assignment: CDR1 LGHNA and CDR2 YSYQKL. Incomplete CDR3 DNA: TGTGCCAGCAGCCAAGATAGGGGGGCAAACACCGGGCAGCTCTAC. It translates to CASSQDRGANTGQLY. From start to end, the CDR3 is CASSQDRGANTGQLYF.

With regard to this clone: Germline and genes here are mouse. The read ends 1 residue shy of where the CDR3 ends; the end is completed using the germline J gene. The rearrangement joins TRBV19 to TRBJ2-5, with 8 bases aligning to TRBD2. Germline values: CDR1 FNHDT, CDR2 SITEND (reference sequence). The CDR3 length is 15 residues. Losses at the gene ends were 4 bases for V and 2 bases for J; bases not matched to a gene: 6. The CDR3 DNA, read in part, is TGTGCCAGCAGTGTTCTGGGGGGTGGCCAAGACACCCAGTAC. This encodes CASSVLGGGQDTQY. Given in full, the CDR3 is CASSVLGGGQDTQYF.

This clone occurred a few times. Gene names and germline match the mouse. The read terminates 1 residue ahead of where the CDR3 ends, so the germline J gene completes it. The chain has TRBV13-2 and TRBJ2-7; 9 nucleotides align to TRBD2. The CDR3 spans 14 residues. CDR1 NNHNN and CDR2 SYGAGS come from the germline V gene (reference sequence). Germline trimming cut 1 base from V and 6 bases from J; bases unmatched to any gene: 5. CDR3 DNA (partial): TGTGCCAGCGGTGATTTTGGGGGGGCGCCTGAACAGTAC. This sequence encodes CASGDFGGAPEQY. The full CDR3 is CASGDFGGAPEQYF.

Remarks on this clone: The gene symbols are mouse symbols. CDR3 amino acids: CASSQELGAGNTLYF. The sequenced part of the CDR3 DNA is TGTGCCAGCAGCCAAGAACTAGGGGCCGGAAATACGCTCTAT. This chain links TRBV5 with TRBJ1-3, with TRBD1 as a possible D gene (5 bases). The CDR3 end falls 1 residue outside the read, so it is completed with the germline J gene. The CDR3 is 15 residues long. The germline V and J ends were trimmed by 0 bases and 4 bases, with 10 bases remaining between them. Germline CDR1 LGHNA, CDR2 YNLKQL (reference sequence).

On this clone: The gene symbols are mouse symbols. The read finishes 1 residue shy of the CDR3 end, and the germline J gene is used to complete it. The gene calls are TRBV2 and TRBJ2-4; D is uncertain. CDR1 and CDR2 (germline): LGHNA, YSYQKL. V dropped 4 bases and J dropped 0 bases, with 8 bases sitting between them. The CDR3 has 14 amino acids. The CDR3 bases that were read are TGTGCCAGCAGCCCCCCCATAAGTCAAAACACCTTGTAC. Amino acid sequence: CASSPPISQNTLY. The entire CDR3 sequence reads CASSPPISQNTLYF.

Notes on this clone: Genes and germline come from the mouse. The CDR3 here is CASSLRGRDTQYF. The sequenced CDR3 bases are TGTGCCAGCAGCCTAAGGGGGAGGGACACCCAGTAC. V usage is TRBV3 and J usage is TRBJ2-5, with D perhaps matching TRBD1 (6 bases). The CDR3 extends 1 residue past the end of the read, so its final part is completed from the germline J gene. The germline V gene has CDR1 SNHLY and CDR2 FYNGKV (reference sequence). The CDR3 is 13 amino acids. Trimming shortened V by 5 bases and J by 6 bases, and 12 bases separated the two germline ends.

With regard to this clone: Mouse gene names and germline throughout. The CDR3 loop reads CASRDRAGTEVFF. The part of the CDR3 DNA that was read is TGTGCCAGCAGAGACAGGGCGGGCACAGAAGTCTTC. This chain uses TRBV13-3 with TRBJ1-1, with TRBD1 matching 7 bases. Sequencing ends 1 residue short of the CDR3 end; the germline J gene provides the rest. Germline-derived CDR1 and CDR2 are NNHDY and SYVADS. The trim removed 5 bases at V and 4 bases at J, leaving 5 bases unmatched. The CDR3 is 13 amino acids.

For this clone: Gene labels here are mouse ones. The CDR3 goes on 1 residue after the read ends, and that part is filled in from the germline J gene. This sequence joins TRBV2 and TRBJ2-7, with TRBD1 matching over 7 bases. Germline V gene data show CDR1 as LGHNA and CDR2 as YSYQKL. This CDR3 comprises 14 residues. The V segment lost 3 bases and the J segment 0 bases; nucleotides outside the gene matches: 2. The CDR3 sequence is CASSQSGGSYEQYF. The covered CDR3 bases are TGTGCCAGCAGCCAGTCAGGGGGCTCCTATGAACAGTAC.

Comment on this clone: Gene names and germline refer to mouse. Read sequence stops 1 residue before the CDR3 end, and the germline J gene provides the missing end. The chain employs TRBV29 and TRBJ2-5; 8 bases line up with TRBD1. The CDR3 extends over 14 amino acids. The ends lost 5 bases at V and 5 bases at J; junction bases unmatched: 6. Per the germline V gene, CDR1 is MSHET and CDR2 is SYDVDS. CDR3 DNA, as far as it was read: TGTGCTAGCAGTCAGGGGGCAAATGGAGACACCCAGTAC. Translation: CASSQGANGDTQY. The full CDR3 reads CASSQGANGDTQYF. The variable domain in full, completed from reference TRBV29 and TRBJ2-5, reads DMKVTQMPRYLIKRMGENVLLECGQDMSHETMYWYRQDPGLGLQLIYISYDVDSNSEGDIPKGYRVSRKKREHFSLILDSAKTNQTSVYFCASSQGANGDTQYFGPGTRLLVL.

Regarding this clone: Any gene name here is a mouse gene name. The read stops 1 residue short of the end of the CDR3; the missing end is completed from the germline J gene. This sequence joins TRBV13-3 and TRBJ2-2, with D tentatively TRBD1 (5 bases). The CDR3 has 14 amino acids. With 3 bases removed from V and 4 bases from J, the gap between germline ends came to 10 bases. From germline, CDR1 is NNHDY and CDR2 SYVADS. The CDR3 loop reads CASSAQGGTGQLYF. CDR3 bases read: TGTGCCAGCAGTGCCCAGGGTGGCACCGGGCAGCTCTAC.

Of note for this clone: Gene names refer to mouse genes. Coverage ceases 1 residue before the CDR3 finishes, and the germline J gene fills in the end. The same CDR3 arises from other DNA sequences in this sample as well. This chain uses TRBV19 with TRBJ2-7, with D maybe TRBD1 (6 bases). Trimming left V 1 base short and J 4 bases short, with 6 bases between. Germline CDR1 is FNHDT and CDR2 is SITEND (reference sequence). The CDR3 length is 12 residues. Incomplete CDR3 DNA: TGTGCCAGCAGTATAAGGGGGTATGAACAGTAC. It is translated as CASSIRGYEQY. In full, the CDR3 is CASSIRGYEQYF.

About this clone: The listed genes are named as in mouse. The observed sequence ends 1 residue before the CDR3 terminus, with the missing tail filled in from the germline J gene. The chain couples TRBV3 to TRBJ2-2; 8 nucleotides agree with TRBD2. Germline loops: CDR1 SNHLY, CDR2 FYNGKV (reference sequence). Germline trimming cut 7 bases from V and 1 base from J; bases unmatched to any gene: 2. The length of the CDR3 is 14 residues. This CDR3 reads CASKTGGNTGQLYF. The covered CDR3 bases are TGTGCCAGCAAAACTGGGGGAAACACCGGGCAGCTCTAC. The complete variable domain, with remaining parts taken from reference TRBV3 and TRBJ2-2, reads GPKVLQIPSHQIIDMGQMVTLNCDPVSNHLYFYWYKQILGQQMEFLVNFYNGKVMEKSKLFKDQFSVERPDGSYFTLKIQPTALEDSAVYFCASKTGGNTGQLYFGEGSKLTVL.

This clone has only a few counts. Gene names follow the mouse nomenclature. The read ends 1 residue before the CDR3 terminus; that terminus is restored from the germline J gene. The chain couples TRBV4 to TRBJ2-7; the D gene could be TRBD1 or TRBD2 (6 bases each). CDR1 and CDR2 (germline): LGHDT, YNNKQL (reference sequence). CDR3 length equals 14 residues. Trimming stripped 4 bases from V and 7 bases from J, with 17 bases between. CDR3 in amino acids: CASSSGPGAGEQYF. The covered CDR3 bases are TGTGCCAGCAGCTCTGGCCCGGGGGCTGGGGAACAGTAC.

About this clone: Gene names and germline match the mouse. The CDR3 goes on 1 residue after the read ends, and that part is filled in from the germline J gene. In the same sample, other DNA sequences code for this CDR3. The gene calls are TRBV26 and TRBJ2-2, with D possibly being TRBD1 or TRBD2 (5 bases each). Germline CDR1 is KGHPV and CDR2 is FQNQEV (reference sequence). This CDR3 spans 16 amino acids. Trimming took 0 bases from V and 3 from J, leaving 11 bases between them. The CDR3 region is CASSLSRGADTGQLYF. The covered CDR3 bases are TGTGCCAGCAGTCTGTCGAGAGGGGCGGACACCGGGCAGCTCTAC.

Turning to this clone: Any gene name here is a mouse gene name. The sequenced fragment ends 1 residue before the CDR3 boundary, so the rest is inferred from the germline J gene. The chain is built from TRBV3 and TRBJ1-4; 7 bases fit TRBD1. Germline lookup yields CDR1 SNHLY and CDR2 FYNGKV (reference sequence). The CDR3 length is 15 residues. Germline trimming cut 3 bases from V and 0 bases from J; bases unmatched to any gene: 1. The CDR3 here is CASSFTGVSNERLFF. The sequenced part of the CDR3 DNA is TGTGCCAGCAGCTTCACAGGGGTTTCCAACGAAAGATTATTT.

As for this clone: The genes and germline here are from mouse. The CDR3 reads CASSLEREGTGQLYF. The CDR3 DNA, read in part, is TGTGCCAGCTCTCTAGAAAGGGAAGGCACCGGGCAGCTCTAC. The chain recombines TRBV12-1 with TRBJ2-2; D ambiguous. The sequenced fragment ends 1 residue before the CDR3 boundary, so the rest is inferred from the germline J gene. The germline CDR1 and CDR2 sequences are SGHSN and HYEKVE. The CDR3 runs 15 residues. V was shortened by 1 base and J by 4 bases, with 12 bases between the two germline ends.

To note about this clone: Genes here carry mouse names. The CDR3 end is not reached by the read, which stops 1 residue before it; the germline J gene fills it in. Within the sample, other DNA sequences also encode this same CDR3. V and J are TRBV5 and TRBJ1-4; D not certain. This CDR3 has 15 amino acids. The V end was cut by 0 bases, the J end by 2 bases, with 7 bases between. The germline V gene encodes CDR1 LGHNA and CDR2 YNLKQL (reference sequence). The CDR3 sequence is CASSQEGGSNERLFF. The CDR3 DNA, read in part, is TGTGCCAGCAGCCAAGAAGGAGGGTCCAACGAAAGATTATTT.

Note on this clone: Mouse names are used for the genes. The read ends 1 residue early relative to the CDR3; the germline J gene fills the gap. The gene calls are TRBV20 and TRBJ1-2, with 7 bases fitting TRBD1. Germline assignment: CDR1 GFQATS and CDR2 STVNSAI. This CDR3 is 12 amino acids long. V shed 6 bases, J shed 3 bases, and the junction held 4 bases outside the gene matches. The covered CDR3 bases are TGTGGTGCCCGACAGGGATACTCCGACTACACC. Its protein is CGARQGYSDYT. The full CDR3 is CGARQGYSDYTF.

For this clone: The gene names given are mouse names. Sequencing ends 1 residue short of the CDR3 end; the germline J gene provides the rest. This sequence joins TRBV16 and TRBJ1-4; no clear D gene. The V and J ends lost 5 bases and 0 bases respectively, with 1 base between them. In germline, CDR1 is SGHSA, CDR2 FRNQAP. The CDR3 sequence is 12 residues long. The CDR3 loop reads CASSLSNERLFF. Partial CDR3 DNA: TGTGCAAGCAGCCTTTCCAACGAAAGATTATTT.

About this clone: These gene names are mouse names. The read ends 1 residue before the CDR3 terminus; that terminus is restored from the germline J gene. The chain links TRBV13-1 to TRBJ1-4; D unresolved. The CDR3 totals 14 residues. Germline CDR1 is NSHNY and CDR2 is SYGAGN. V was shortened by 3 bases and J by 0 bases, with 6 bases between the two germline ends. The CDR3 DNA, read in part, is TGTGCCAGCAGTGTAAGAATTTCCAACGAAAGATTATTT. Protein product: CASSVRISNERLF. The whole CDR3 protein reads CASSVRISNERLFF.

Of note for this clone: Mouse names are used for the genes. The observed sequence ends 1 residue before the CDR3 terminus, with the missing tail filled in from the germline J gene. The chain carries TRBV13-1 and TRBJ2-1, with D unclear. The CDR3 loop spans 13 amino acids. Germline V lookup: CDR1 NSHNY, CDR2 SYGAGN. Trimming removed 1 base at V and 1 base at J, with 3 bases between. The CDR3 is CASSDNNYAEQFF. The covered CDR3 bases are TGTGCCAGCAGTGATAACAACTATGCTGAGCAGTTC.

For this clone: All gene names here are mouse names. The CDR3 end is not reached by the read, which stops 1 residue before it; the germline J gene fills it in. The chain has TRBV2 and TRBJ1-5; a possible D gene is TRBD1 (5 bases). Per germline, CDR1 LGHNA and CDR2 YSYQKL. V gave up 4 bases and J gave up 4 bases, with 11 bases separating them. The CDR3 contains 14 residues. The sequenced CDR3 bases are TGTGCCAGCAGCCCCGGACAAATTAACCAGGCTCCGCTT. Encoded protein: CASSPGQINQAPL. The whole CDR3 sequence reads CASSPGQINQAPLF.

On this clone: Mouse germline and gene names are used. The CDR3 goes on 1 residue after the read ends, and that part is filled in from the germline J gene. The J gene is TRBJ2-4, the V gene TRBV4, with 12 nucleotides matching TRBD2. Germline-derived CDR1 and CDR2 are LGHDT and YNNKQL (reference sequence). The CDR3 consists of 14 residues. The junction had 5 bases not matched to a gene; V was cut back by 5 bases and J by 8 bases. CDR3 region: CASSPDWGGRTLYF. CDR3 DNA (partial): TGTGCCAGCAGCCCCGACTGGGGGGGCCGCACCTTGTAC.

Note on this clone: Gene names follow the mouse nomenclature. Sequencing ends 1 residue short of the CDR3 end; the germline J gene provides the rest. The chain has TRBV2 and TRBJ1-1; no definite D call. Trimming shortened V by 0 bases and J by 0 bases, and 8 bases separated the two germline ends. Germline-derived CDR1 and CDR2 are LGHNA and YSYQKL. This CDR3 is built from 15 residues. The covered CDR3 bases are TGTGCCAGCAGCCAAGAATACCAGACAAACACAGAAGTCTTC. Its translation: CASSQEYQTNTEVF. The whole CDR3 reads CASSQEYQTNTEVFF.

As to this clone: Gene names follow the mouse nomenclature. The read falls 1 residue short of the CDR3 end, and the missing part is taken from the germline J gene. The chain uses TRBV5 and TRBJ2-3; 8 positions match TRBD2. With 1 base clipped from V and 1 base from J, the junction kept 1 base outside the gene matches. The CDR3 loop spans 15 amino acids. CDR1 is LGHNA and CDR2 is YNLKQL in the germline V gene (reference sequence). CDR3: CASSQGGGGAETLYF. The sequenced part of the CDR3 DNA is TGTGCCAGCAGCCAAGGTGGGGGGGGTGCAGAAACGCTGTAT.

As to this clone: Germline and genes here are mouse. The CDR3 goes on 1 residue after the read ends, and that part is filled in from the germline J gene. The sample carries other DNA sequences with the same CDR3. The gene calls are TRBV3 and TRBJ2-1; D is uncertain. This CDR3 spans 11 amino acids. V lost 3 bases and J 3 bases, leaving 0 bases between the germline ends. From germline, CDR1 is SNHLY and CDR2 FYNGKV (reference sequence). Partial CDR3 DNA: TGTGCCAGCAGCTTCTATGCTGAGCAGTTC. Translated, it gives CASSFYAEQF. The whole CDR3 sequence is CASSFYAEQFF.